Below, 15 T cell receptor beta chains from the same sample are listed, as sequenced in a study of cytomegalovirus exposure and HLA in healthy donors. Primers included in the PCR were 60 Vbeta and 13 Jbeta primers. Profiled with immunoSEQ multiplex PCR; TCRdb holds only in-frame clones, not every one. The repertoire holds about 210,000 clones, with about 85% as singletons. Specimen: PBMCs. Receptor source: a woman between 45 and 60 years old in good health and CMV-seropositive.

The chain combines TRBV29-1 with TRBJ2-1; TRBD1 agrees at 9 bases. CDR3 length: 15 residues. Germline V gives CDR1 SQVTM, CDR2 ANQGSEA. Unmatched junction bases numbered 12, after V lost 4 bases and J lost 8 bases. CDR3 sequence (DNA): TGCAGCGTTGGGATCAGGGGGACAGGGAGGGATGAGCAGTTCTTC. This codes for CSVGIRGTGRDEQFF.

This chain links TRBV29-1 with TRBJ1-3; D unclear. The ends were cut back, 6 bases at V and 0 bases at J, with 9 bases in the middle. Germline CDR1 reads SQVTM; CDR2 reads ANQGSEA. This CDR3 has 13 residues. CDR3 amino acids: CSVPGSSGNTIYF. In DNA, the CDR3 is TGCAGCGTACCAGGTAGCTCTGGAAACACCATATATTTT.

The V and J genes are TRBV6-1 and TRBJ1-1; D ambiguous. V lost 2 bases to trimming and J lost 3 bases, with 10 bases between them. The germline V gene encodes CDR1 MNHNS and CDR2 SASEGT. This CDR3 is 14 amino acids long. The CDR3 protein is CASSESPGDTEAFF. The DNA for the CDR3 is TGTGCCAGCAGTGAAAGTCCCGGGGACACTGAAGCTTTCTTT.

This rearrangement joins TRBV2 to TRBJ1-2; D may be TRBD1 (6 bases). The CDR3 spans 14 residues. Germline loops: CDR1 SNHLY, CDR2 FYNNEI. The V end was cut by 6 bases, the J end by 3 bases, with 14 bases between. The CDR3 loop is CASSPADRHYGYTF. DNA of the CDR3: TGTGCCAGCAGCCCCGCAGACAGGCACTATGGCTACACCTTC.

This clone was recorded only once. V is TRBV7-9 and J is TRBJ2-1, with TRBD2 matching over 9 bases. From germline, CDR1 is SEHNR and CDR2 FQNEAQ (reference sequence). V was pared by 9 bases and J by 5 bases, with 8 bases of the junction left unmatched. There are 14 residues in the CDR3. CDR3 bases: TGTGCCAGTTATTTGAGACTAGCGGACAATGAGCAGTTCTTC. Amino acids: CASYLRLADNEQFF.

This chain uses TRBV7-8 with TRBJ1-1; D gene uncertain. The V and J ends lost 5 bases and 6 bases respectively, with 19 bases between them. Germline V lookup: CDR1 SGHVS, CDR2 FQNEAQ. The length of the CDR3 is 15 residues. The CDR3 protein is CASSKAADLGPEAFF. CDR3 sequence (DNA): TGTGCCAGCAGCAAAGCGGCCGACTTGGGCCCTGAAGCTTTCTTT. Filled out from reference TRBV7-8 and TRBJ1-1, the complete variable domain reads GAGVSQSPRYKVAKRGQDVALRCDPISGHVSLFWYQQALGQGPEFLTYFQNEAQLDKSGLPSDRFFAERPEGSVSTLKIQRTQQEDSAVYLCASSKAADLGPEAFFGQGTRLTVV.

The chain links TRBV4-1 to TRBJ2-3, with D unresolved. The CDR3 sequence is 17 residues long. The V end lost 1 base, the J end lost 4 bases, and 18 bases lay between the germline ends. Per germline, CDR1 MGHRA and CDR2 YSYEKL. The CDR3 reads CASSQGSPRRRADTQYF. In nucleotides, the CDR3 is TGCGCCAGCAGCCAAGGCAGCCCCCGAAGGAGAGCAGATACGCAGTATTTT.

The CDR3 nucleotides read TGCGCCAGCAGTTGGGCGGGGGGATCCTACGAGCAGTACTTC. Amino acids: CASSWAGGSYEQYF. The chain joins TRBV10-2 to TRBJ2-7; the match to TRBD2 covers 8 bases. The trim removed 5 bases at V and 1 base at J, leaving 4 bases unmatched. Per the germline V gene, CDR1 is WSHSY and CDR2 is SAAADI. This CDR3 region has 14 residues.

CDR3 loop: CASSLALTGREKLFF. In nucleotides, the CDR3 is TGTGCCAGCAGCTTAGCGCTTACAGGGAGAGAAAAACTGTTTTTT. V is TRBV7-8 and J is TRBJ1-4; maybe TRBD1 (6 bases). Germline V lookup: CDR1 SGHVS, CDR2 FQNEAQ. V was pared by 0 bases and J by 8 bases, with 13 bases between. This CDR3 spans 15 amino acids. The entire variable domain, with the rest obtained from reference TRBV7-8 and TRBJ1-4, is as follows: GAGVSQSPRYKVAKRGQDVALRCDPISGHVSLFWYQQALGQGPEFLTYFQNEAQLDKSGLPSDRFFAERPEGSVSTLKIQRTQQEDSAVYLCASSLALTGREKLFFGSGTQLSVL.

Only a few counts were recorded for this clone. The rearrangement uses TRBV30 and TRBJ1-1; D gene uncertain. Germline V CDR1 and CDR2: GTSNPN, SVGIG (reference sequence). The V gene lost 0 bases and the J gene lost 0 bases, with 23 bases spanning the gap. CDR3 length equals 19 residues. The CDR3 loop reads CAWSVLIGSTGFMNTEAFF. The CDR3 DNA reads TGTGCCTGGAGTGTATTAATTGGCAGCACGGGATTCATGAACACTGAAGCTTTCTTT.

This sequence joins TRBV2 and TRBJ1-6; D may be TRBD1 (6 bases). The germline CDR1 and CDR2 sequences are SNHLY and FYNNEI. The CDR3 length is 14 residues. V shed 6 bases and J shed 9 bases, with 15 bases lying between them. In DNA form, the CDR3 reads TGTGCCAGCAGAGGACAGCTCCAGATTTCACCCCTCCACTTT. Protein: CASRGQLQISPLHF. The full variable domain, in which reference TRBV2 and TRBJ1-6 provide the parts outside the CDR3, is EPEVTQTPSHQVTQMGQEVILRCVPISNHLYFYWYRQILGQKVEFLVSFYNNEISEKSEIFDDQFSVERPDGSNFTLKIRSTKLEDSAMYFCASRGQLQISPLHFGNGTRLTVT.

V and J are TRBV5-1 and TRBJ1-3; unclear D gene. Trimming pared 3 bases from V and 0 bases from J, leaving 7 bases between. Per germline, CDR1 SGHRS and CDR2 YFSETQ. The CDR3 length is 14 residues. The CDR3 here is CASSSVNSGNTIYF. The CDR3 DNA reads as TGCGCCAGCAGCTCGGTTAACTCTGGAAACACCATATATTTT.

The V and J genes are TRBV6-6 and TRBJ1-5; no definite D call. There are 13 residues in the CDR3. Germline V gene lookup returns CDR1 MNHNY and CDR2 SVGAGI (reference sequence). The germline V and J ends were trimmed by 5 bases and 4 bases, with 9 bases remaining between them. CDR3 nucleotide sequence: TGTGCCAGCAGTACCTCAGTAAATCAGCCCCAGCATTTT. Translating gives CASSTSVNQPQHF.

This clone was seen only a few times. Here the CDR3 DNA reads TGTGCCAGCAGCTTTAGCGGGGGGGCCGGTTGGGAGCAGTACTTC. Amino acid sequence: CASSFSGGAGWEQYF. The chain is built from TRBV5-6 and TRBJ2-7, with 11 nucleotides matching TRBD2. J gave up 7 bases and V 2 bases, and 8 bases lay outside the gene matches. CDR1 and CDR2 (germline): SGHDT, YYEEEE. The CDR3 has 15 residues. Supplemented by reference TRBV5-6 and TRBJ2-7, the full variable domain reads DAGVTQSPTHLIKTRGQQVTLRCSPKSGHDTVSWYQQALGQGPQFIFQYYEEEERQRGNFPDRFSGHQFPNYSSELNVNALLLGDSALYLCASSFSGGAGWEQYFGPGTRLTVT.

This chain connects TRBV7-8 to TRBJ1-1, with D maybe TRBD1 (5 bases). This CDR3 region has 16 residues. Germline CDR1 reads SGHVS; CDR2 reads FQNEAQ. V was cut by 6 bases and J by 1 base, with 18 bases left in between. This CDR3 is CASRERGGQQNTEAFF. The CDR3 DNA reads TGTGCCAGCAGGGAGAGAGGTGGACAACAGAACACTGAAGCTTTCTTT.